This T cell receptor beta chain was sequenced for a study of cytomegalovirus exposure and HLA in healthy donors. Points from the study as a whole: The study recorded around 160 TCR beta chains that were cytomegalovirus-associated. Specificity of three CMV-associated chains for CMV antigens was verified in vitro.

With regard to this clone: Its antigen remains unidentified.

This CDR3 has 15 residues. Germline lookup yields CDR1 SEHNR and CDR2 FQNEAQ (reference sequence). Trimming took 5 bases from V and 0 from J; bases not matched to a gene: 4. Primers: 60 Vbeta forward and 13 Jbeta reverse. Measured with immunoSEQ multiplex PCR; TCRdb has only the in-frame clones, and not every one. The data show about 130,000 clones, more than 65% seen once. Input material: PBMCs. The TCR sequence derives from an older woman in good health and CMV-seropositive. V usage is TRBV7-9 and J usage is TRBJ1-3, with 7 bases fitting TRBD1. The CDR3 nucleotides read TGTGCCAGCAGCCCGGGGACAGCCTCTGGAAACACCATATATTTT. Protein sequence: CASSPGTASGNTIYF.